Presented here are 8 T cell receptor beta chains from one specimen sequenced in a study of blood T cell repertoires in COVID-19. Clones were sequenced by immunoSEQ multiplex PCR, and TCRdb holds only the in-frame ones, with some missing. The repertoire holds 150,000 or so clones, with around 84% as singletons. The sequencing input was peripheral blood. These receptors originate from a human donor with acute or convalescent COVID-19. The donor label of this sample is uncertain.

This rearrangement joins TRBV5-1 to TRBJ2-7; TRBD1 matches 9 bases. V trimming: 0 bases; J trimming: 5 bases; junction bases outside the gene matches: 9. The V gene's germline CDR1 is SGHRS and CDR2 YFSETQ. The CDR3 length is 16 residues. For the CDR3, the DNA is TGCGCCAGCAGCTTGGCTCCTACAGGGGGCACAAACGAGCAGTACTTC. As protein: CASSLAPTGGTNEQYF.

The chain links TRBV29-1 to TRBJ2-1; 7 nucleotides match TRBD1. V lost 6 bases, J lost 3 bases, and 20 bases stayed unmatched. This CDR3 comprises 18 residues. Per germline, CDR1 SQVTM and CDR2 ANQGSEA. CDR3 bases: TGCAGCGTCATTTCTATTTCCCACCAGGGGGTCTACTACAATGAGCAGTTCTTC. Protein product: CSVISISHQGVYYNEQFF.

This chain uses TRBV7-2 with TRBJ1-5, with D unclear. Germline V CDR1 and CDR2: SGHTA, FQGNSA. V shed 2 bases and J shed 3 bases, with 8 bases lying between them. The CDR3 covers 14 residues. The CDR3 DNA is TGTGCCAGCAGCTTACGGGGTAACAATCAGCCCCAGCATTTT. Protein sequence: CASSLRGNNQPQHF.

In nucleotides, the CDR3 is TGTGCCAGCAAGTTCAAGGCAGGCTCTGGGGCCAACGTCCTGACTTTC. Translation gives CASKFKAGSGANVLTF. The chain links TRBV27 to TRBJ2-6; D unresolved. With 7 bases removed from V and 0 bases from J, the gap between germline ends came to 13 bases. CDR1 is MNHEY and CDR2 is SMNVEV in the germline V gene (reference sequence). The CDR3 loop spans 16 amino acids.

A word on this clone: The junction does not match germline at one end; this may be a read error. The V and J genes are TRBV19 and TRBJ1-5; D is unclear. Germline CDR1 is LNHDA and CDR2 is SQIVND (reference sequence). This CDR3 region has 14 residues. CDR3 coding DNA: TGTGCCAGTAGTTTAGACCCTAACAATCAGCCCCAGCATTTT. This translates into CASSLDPNNQPQHF.

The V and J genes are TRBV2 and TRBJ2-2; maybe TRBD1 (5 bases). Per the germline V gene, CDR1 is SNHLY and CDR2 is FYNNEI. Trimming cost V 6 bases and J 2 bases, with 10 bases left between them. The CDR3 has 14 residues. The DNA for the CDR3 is TGTGCCAGCAGGCTCGACAGAAACACCGGGGAGCTGTTTTTT. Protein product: CASRLDRNTGELFF.

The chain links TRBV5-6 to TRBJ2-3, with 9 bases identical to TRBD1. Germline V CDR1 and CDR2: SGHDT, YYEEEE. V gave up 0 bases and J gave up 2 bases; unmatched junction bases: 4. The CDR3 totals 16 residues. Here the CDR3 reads CASSLVWDRVTDTQYF. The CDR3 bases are TGTGCCAGCAGCTTGGTGTGGGACAGGGTCACAGATACGCAGTATTTT.

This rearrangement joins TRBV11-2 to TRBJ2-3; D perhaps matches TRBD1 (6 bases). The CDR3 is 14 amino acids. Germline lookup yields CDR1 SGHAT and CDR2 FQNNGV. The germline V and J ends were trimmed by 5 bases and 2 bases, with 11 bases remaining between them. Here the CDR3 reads CASSTQGYTDTQYF. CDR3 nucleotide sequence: TGTGCCAGCAGCACACAGGGTTACACAGATACGCAGTATTTT.